This T cell receptor beta chain was captured in a study of blood T cell repertoires in COVID-19. This CDR3 has 16 residues. Per the germline V gene, CDR1 is SGHVS and CDR2 is FNYEAQ. Trimming stripped 5 bases from V and 1 base from J, with 17 bases between. TCRdb's copy holds only in-frame clones and misses some; the assay was immunoSEQ multiplex PCR. In the table there are some 390,000 clones, roughly 86% of which are singletons. This chain uses TRBV7-6 with TRBJ2-5; D perhaps matches TRBD1 (6 bases). Sequenced sample: peripheral blood. The origin of this receptor is a human donor in a cohort sampled during active COVID-19. In nucleotides, the CDR3 is TGTGCCAGCAGCCGTCCTCTACAGGGTCTCCAAGAGACCCAGTACTTC. Amino acids: CASSRPLQGLQETQYF.